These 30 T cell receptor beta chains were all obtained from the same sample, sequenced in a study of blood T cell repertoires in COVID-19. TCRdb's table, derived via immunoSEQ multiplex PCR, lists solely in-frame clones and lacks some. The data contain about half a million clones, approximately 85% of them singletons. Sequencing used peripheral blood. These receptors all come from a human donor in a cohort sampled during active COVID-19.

The CDR3 sequence is CASSPATGQGPSGNTIYF. CDR3 nucleotides: TGTGCCAGCTCACCCGCAACAGGGCAAGGTCCCTCTGGAAACACCATATATTTT. This sequence joins TRBV18 and TRBJ1-3, with D tentatively TRBD1 (6 bases). The CDR3 consists of 18 residues. Germline V CDR1 and CDR2: KGHSH, LQKENI. V was shortened by 3 bases and J by 0 bases, with 18 bases between the two germline ends. The full variable domain, in which reference TRBV18 and TRBJ1-3 provide the parts outside the CDR3, is NAGVMQNPRHLVRRRGQEARLRCSPMKGHSHVYWYRQLPEEGLKFMVYLQKENIIDESGMPKERFSAEFPKEGPSILRIQQVVRGDSAAYFCASSPATGQGPSGNTIYFGEGSWLTVV.

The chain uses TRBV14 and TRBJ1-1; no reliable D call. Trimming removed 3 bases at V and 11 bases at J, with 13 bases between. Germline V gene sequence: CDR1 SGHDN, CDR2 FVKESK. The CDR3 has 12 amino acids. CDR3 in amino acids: CASSHRGGIAFF. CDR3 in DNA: TGTGCCAGCAGCCATAGAGGAGGGATCGCTTTCTTT.

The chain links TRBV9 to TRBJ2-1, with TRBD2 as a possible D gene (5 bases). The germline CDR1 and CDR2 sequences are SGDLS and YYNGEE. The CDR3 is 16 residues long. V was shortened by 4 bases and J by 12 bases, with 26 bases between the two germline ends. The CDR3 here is CASSTYLSPRGDWQFF. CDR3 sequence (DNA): TGTGCCAGCAGCACATACCTTAGCCCTCGGGGAGACTGGCAGTTCTTC.

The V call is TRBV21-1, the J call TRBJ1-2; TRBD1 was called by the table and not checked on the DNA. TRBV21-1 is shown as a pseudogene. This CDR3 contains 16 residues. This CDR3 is CASSKAHDRGNYGYTF. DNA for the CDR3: TGTGCCAGCAGCAAGGCTCATGACAGGGGAAACTATGGCTACACCTTC.

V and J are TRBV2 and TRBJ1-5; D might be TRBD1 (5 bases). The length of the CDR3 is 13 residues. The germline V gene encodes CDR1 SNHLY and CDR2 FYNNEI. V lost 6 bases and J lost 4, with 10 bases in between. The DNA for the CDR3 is TGTGCCAGCAGCTTTGACAGTAATCAGCCCCAGCATTTT. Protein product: CASSFDSNQPQHF.

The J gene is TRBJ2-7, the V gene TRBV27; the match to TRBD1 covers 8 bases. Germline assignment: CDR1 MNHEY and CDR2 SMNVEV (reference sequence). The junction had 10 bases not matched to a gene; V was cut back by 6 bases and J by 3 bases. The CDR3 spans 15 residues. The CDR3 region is CASRPAGTGDYEQYF. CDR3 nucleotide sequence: TGTGCCAGCAGACCAGCCGGGACAGGAGACTACGAGCAGTACTTC.

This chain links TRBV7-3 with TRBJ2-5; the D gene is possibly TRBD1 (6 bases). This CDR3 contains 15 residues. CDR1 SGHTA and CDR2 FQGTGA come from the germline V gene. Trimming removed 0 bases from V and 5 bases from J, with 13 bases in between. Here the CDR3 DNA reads TGTGCCAGCAGCTTAACCTCCGGACAGTATGAGACCCAGTACTTC. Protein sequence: CASSLTSGQYETQYF.

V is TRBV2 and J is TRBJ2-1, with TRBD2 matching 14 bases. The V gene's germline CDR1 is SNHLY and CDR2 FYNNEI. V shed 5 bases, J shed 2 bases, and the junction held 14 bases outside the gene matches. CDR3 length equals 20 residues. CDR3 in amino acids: CASSPGSTSGRALPYNEQFF. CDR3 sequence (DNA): TGTGCCAGCAGTCCGGGGTCGACTAGCGGGAGGGCCCTTCCCTACAATGAGCAGTTCTTC.

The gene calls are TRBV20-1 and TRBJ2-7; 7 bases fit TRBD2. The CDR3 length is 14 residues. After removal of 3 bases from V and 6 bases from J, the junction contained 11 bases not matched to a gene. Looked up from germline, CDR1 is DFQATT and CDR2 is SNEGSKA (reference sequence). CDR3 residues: CSASPQPGLPEQYF. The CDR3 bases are TGCAGTGCTAGTCCCCAACCGGGACTACCCGAGCAGTACTTC.

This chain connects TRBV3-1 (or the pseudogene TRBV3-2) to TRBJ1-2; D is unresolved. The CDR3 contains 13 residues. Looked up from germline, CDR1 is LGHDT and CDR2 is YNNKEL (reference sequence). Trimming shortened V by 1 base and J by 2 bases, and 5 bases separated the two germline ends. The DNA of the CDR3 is TGTGCCAGCAGCCAAGGTCGGAACTATGGCTACACCTTC. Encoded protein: CASSQGRNYGYTF.

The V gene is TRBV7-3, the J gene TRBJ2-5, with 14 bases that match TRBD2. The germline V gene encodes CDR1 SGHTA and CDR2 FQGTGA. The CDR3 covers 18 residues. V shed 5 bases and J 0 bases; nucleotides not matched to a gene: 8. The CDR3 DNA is TGTGCCAGCAGCCTCGGGACTAGCGGGAGAGTGTACCAAGAGACCCAGTACTTC. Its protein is CASSLGTSGRVYQETQYF.

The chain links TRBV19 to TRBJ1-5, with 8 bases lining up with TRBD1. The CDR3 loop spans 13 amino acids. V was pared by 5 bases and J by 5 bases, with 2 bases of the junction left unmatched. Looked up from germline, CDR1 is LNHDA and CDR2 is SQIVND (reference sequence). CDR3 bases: TGTGCCAGTAGTCCGACAGGGGATCAGCCCCAGCATTTT. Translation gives CASSPTGDQPQHF.

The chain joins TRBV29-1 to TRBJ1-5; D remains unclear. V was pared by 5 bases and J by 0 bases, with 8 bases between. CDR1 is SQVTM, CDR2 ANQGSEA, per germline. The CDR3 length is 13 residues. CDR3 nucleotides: TGCAGCGTTCGTACAAGTAGCAATCAGCCCCAGCATTTT. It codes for CSVRTSSNQPQHF. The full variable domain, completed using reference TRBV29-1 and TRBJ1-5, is SAVISQKPSRDICQRGTSLTIQCQVDSQVTMMFWYRQQPGQSLTLIATANQGSEATYESGFVIDKFPISRPNLTFSTLTVSNMSPEDSSIYLCSVRTSSNQPQHFGDGTRLSIL.

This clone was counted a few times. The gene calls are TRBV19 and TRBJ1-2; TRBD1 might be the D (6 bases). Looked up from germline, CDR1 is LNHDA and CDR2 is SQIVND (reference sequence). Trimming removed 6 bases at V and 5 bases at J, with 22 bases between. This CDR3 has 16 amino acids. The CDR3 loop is CASSLPQTQGTYGYTF. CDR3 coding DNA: TGTGCCAGTAGCCTCCCTCAAACACAGGGAACTTATGGCTACACCTTC.

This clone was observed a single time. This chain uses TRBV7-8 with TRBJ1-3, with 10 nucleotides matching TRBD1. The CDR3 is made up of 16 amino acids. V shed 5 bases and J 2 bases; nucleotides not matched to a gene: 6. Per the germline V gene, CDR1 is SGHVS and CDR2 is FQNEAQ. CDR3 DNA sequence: TGTGCCAGCAGCCCCGACAGGGGGCGGACTGGAAACACCATATATTTT. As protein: CASSPDRGRTGNTIYF. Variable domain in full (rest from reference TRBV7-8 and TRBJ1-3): GAGVSQSPRYKVAKRGQDVALRCDPISGHVSLFWYQQALGQGPEFLTYFQNEAQLDKSGLPSDRFFAERPEGSVSTLKIQRTQQEDSAVYLCASSPDRGRTGNTIYFGEGSWLTVV.

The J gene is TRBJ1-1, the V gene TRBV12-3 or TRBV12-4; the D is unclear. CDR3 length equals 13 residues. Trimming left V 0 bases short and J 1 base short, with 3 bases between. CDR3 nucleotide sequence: TGTGCCAGCAGTTTAGCCCGGAACACTGAAGCTTTCTTT. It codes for CASSLARNTEAFF.

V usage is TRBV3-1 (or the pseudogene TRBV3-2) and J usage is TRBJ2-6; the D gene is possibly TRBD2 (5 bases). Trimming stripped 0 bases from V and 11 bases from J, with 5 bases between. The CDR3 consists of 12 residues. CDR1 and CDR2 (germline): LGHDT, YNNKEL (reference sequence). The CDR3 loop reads CASSQERDVLTF. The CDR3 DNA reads TGTGCCAGCAGCCAAGAGAGGGACGTCCTGACTTTC.

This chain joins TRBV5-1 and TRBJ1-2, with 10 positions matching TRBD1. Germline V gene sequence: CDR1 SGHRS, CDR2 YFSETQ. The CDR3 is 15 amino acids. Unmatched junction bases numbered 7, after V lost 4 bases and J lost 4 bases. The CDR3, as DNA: TGCGCCAGCAGCCCCGACAGGGGGCGCCGCTATGGCTACACCTTC. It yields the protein CASSPDRGRRYGYTF.

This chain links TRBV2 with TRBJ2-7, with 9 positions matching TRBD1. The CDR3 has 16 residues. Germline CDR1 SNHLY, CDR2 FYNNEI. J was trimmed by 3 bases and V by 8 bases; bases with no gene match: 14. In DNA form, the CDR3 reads TGTGCCAGCTTGGACAGGGGCACAAGTTTCCTCTACGAGCAGTACTTC. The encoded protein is CASLDRGTSFLYEQYF.

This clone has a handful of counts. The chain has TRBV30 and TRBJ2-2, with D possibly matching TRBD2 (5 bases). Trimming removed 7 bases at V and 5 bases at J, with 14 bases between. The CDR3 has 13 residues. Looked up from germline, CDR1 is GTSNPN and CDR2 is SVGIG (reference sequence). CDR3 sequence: CALGRAMTGELFF. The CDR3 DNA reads TGTGCCTTAGGGCGGGCTATGACCGGGGAGCTGTTTTTT.

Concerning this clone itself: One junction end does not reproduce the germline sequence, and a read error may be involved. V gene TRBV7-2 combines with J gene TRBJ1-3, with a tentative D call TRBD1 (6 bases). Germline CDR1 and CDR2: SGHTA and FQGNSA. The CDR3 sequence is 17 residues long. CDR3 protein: CASSLAPDSSGGNTIYF. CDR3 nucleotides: TGTGCCAGCAGCCTAGCCCCGGACAGCTCGGGAGGAAACACCATATATTTT. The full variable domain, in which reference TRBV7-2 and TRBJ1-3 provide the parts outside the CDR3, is GAGVSQSPSNKVTEKGKDVELRCDPISGHTALYWYRQSLGQGLEFLIYFQGNSAPDKSGLPSDRFSAERTGGSVSTLTIQRTQQEDSAVYLCASSLAPDSSGGNTIYFGEGSWLTVV.

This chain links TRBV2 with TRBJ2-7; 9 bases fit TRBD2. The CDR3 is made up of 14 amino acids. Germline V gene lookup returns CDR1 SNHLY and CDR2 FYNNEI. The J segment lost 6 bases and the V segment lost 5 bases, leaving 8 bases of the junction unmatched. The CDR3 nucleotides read TGTGCCAGCAGTTTAATAGCGGGAGTCGGCGAGCAGTACTTC. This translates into CASSLIAGVGEQYF. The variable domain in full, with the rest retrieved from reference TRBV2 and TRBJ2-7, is EPEVTQTPSHQVTQMGQEVILRCVPISNHLYFYWYRQILGQKVEFLVSFYNNEISEKSEIFDDQFSVERPDGSNFTLKIRSTKLEDSAMYFCASSLIAGVGEQYFGPGTRLTVT.

The DNA of the CDR3 is TGTGCCAGCTCACCGGGACAGGCCATCTACAATGAGCAGTTCTTC. Translating gives CASSPGQAIYNEQFF. This chain uses TRBV18 with TRBJ2-1, with 8 bases matching TRBD1. Germline V lookup: CDR1 KGHSH, CDR2 LQKENI. The CDR3 contains 15 residues. V lost 3 bases, J lost 3 bases, and 4 bases stayed unmatched.

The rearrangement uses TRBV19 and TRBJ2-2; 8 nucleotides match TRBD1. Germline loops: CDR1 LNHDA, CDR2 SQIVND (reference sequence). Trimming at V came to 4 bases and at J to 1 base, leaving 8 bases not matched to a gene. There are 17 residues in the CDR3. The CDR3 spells CASSTKMGTGNTGELFF. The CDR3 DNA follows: TGTGCCAGTAGTACGAAGATGGGGACAGGGAACACCGGGGAGCTGTTTTTT.

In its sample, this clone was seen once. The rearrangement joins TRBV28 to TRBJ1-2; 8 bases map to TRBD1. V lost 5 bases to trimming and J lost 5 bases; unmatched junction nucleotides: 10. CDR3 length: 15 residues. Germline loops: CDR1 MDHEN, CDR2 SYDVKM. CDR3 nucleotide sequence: TGTGCCAGCAGTCCAGGGGGCCCGGCCAATTATGGCTACACCTTC. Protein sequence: CASSPGGPANYGYTF.

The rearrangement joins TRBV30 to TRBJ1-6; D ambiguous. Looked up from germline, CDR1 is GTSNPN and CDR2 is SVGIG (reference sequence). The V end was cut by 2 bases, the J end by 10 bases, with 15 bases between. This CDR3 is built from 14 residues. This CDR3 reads CAWSPLTSESPLHF. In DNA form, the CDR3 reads TGTGCCTGGAGTCCTCTGACCTCGGAGTCACCCCTCCACTTT.

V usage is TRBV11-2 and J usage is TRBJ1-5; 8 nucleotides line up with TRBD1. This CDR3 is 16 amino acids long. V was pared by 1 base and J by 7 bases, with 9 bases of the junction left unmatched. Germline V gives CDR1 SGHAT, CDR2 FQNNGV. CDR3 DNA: TGTGCCAGCAGCTTAGCCTCAGGACAGGGTGGACAGCCCCAGCATTTT. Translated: CASSLASGQGGQPQHF.

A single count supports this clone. This CDR3 is CASSPILVSTQYF. The CDR3 DNA reads as TGTGCCAGCAGTCCAATACTAGTCTCTACGCAGTATTTT. The chain has TRBV7-2 and TRBJ2-3, with a possible D match to TRBD2 (5 bases). This CDR3 has 13 amino acids. The V gene's germline CDR1 is SGHTA and CDR2 FQGNSA. V lost 6 bases and J lost 8, with 15 bases in between.

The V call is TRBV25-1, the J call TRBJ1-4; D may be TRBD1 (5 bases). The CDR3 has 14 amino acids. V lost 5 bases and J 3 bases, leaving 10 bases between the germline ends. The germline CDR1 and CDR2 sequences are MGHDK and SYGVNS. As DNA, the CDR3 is TGTGCCAGCAGTAGTCGGGGGGCTAATGAAAAACTGTTTTTT. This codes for CASSSRGANEKLFF.

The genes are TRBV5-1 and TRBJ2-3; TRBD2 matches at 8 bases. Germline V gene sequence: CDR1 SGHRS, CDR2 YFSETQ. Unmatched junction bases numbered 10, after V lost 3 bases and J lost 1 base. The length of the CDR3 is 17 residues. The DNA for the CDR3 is TGCGCCAGCAGCTCGGGACTAGTGAGTGGAGGCACAGATACGCAGTATTTT. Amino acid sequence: CASSSGLVSGGTDTQYF.